The next 2 T cell receptor beta chains were all read from a single sample in a study of T cells in Graves' hyperthyroidism and ophthalmopathy. RNA transcripts served as the template for amplifying TCR beta CDR3 regions. TCR CDR3 regions were first amplified by RT-PCR with HTBI primers. TCRdb redid the calling of the multiplex PCR reads with MiXCR, one entry per CDR3 protein. The table records hundreds of thousands of distinct CDR3 sequences, roughly 14% of them present only once. The sequenced sample consisted of blood. All receptors derive from a woman between 40 and 55 years old with Graves' ophthalmopathy.

This clonotype was recorded many times. CDR3 region: CASSSNDREYFEQYF. In DNA form, the CDR3 reads TGTGCCAGCAGTTCAAACGACAGGGAGTATTTCGAGCAGTACTTC. V and J are TRBV28 and TRBJ2-7, with 7 bases lining up with TRBD1. Trimming at V came to 4 bases and at J to 6 bases, leaving 12 bases not matched to a gene. Germline lookup yields CDR1 MDHEN and CDR2 SYDVKM. The CDR3 sequence is 15 residues long.

Ten or more counts support this clonotype. V gene TRBV7-2 combines with J gene TRBJ1-2; the D is unclear. V gave up 1 base and J gave up 7 bases, with 13 bases separating them. Germline-derived CDR1 and CDR2 are SGHTA and FQGNSA. CDR3 length: 14 amino acids. CDR3 protein: CASSLGMRLGGYTF. CDR3 coding DNA: TGTGCCAGCAGCTTAGGAATGAGGTTGGGTGGCTACACCTTC.